The 2 T cell receptor beta chains in this list originate from one sample, sequenced in a study of cytomegalovirus exposure and HLA in healthy donors. PCR was performed using 60 Vbeta and 13 Jbeta primers. Using immunoSEQ multiplex PCR, the repertoire was profiled, and TCRdb retains in-frame clones only, with some absent. The data contain around 190,000 clones, around four fifths of them seen just once; the ten biggest clones take up 1.1%. Material for sequencing was PBMCs. These receptors came from a woman in her thirties or forties in good health and CMV-seronegative.

This chain connects TRBV11-3 to TRBJ2-1, with 11 positions matching TRBD2. Germline trimming cut 0 bases from V and 8 bases from J; bases unmatched to any gene: 3. The CDR3 contains 15 residues. The V gene's germline CDR1 is SGHNT and CDR2 YENEEA. This CDR3 reads CASSLETSGIDEQFF. CDR3 bases: TGTGCCAGCAGCTTAGAGACTAGCGGGATCGATGAGCAGTTCTTC.

V usage is TRBV11-2 and J usage is TRBJ1-1, with a tentative D call TRBD1 (6 bases). Germline lookup yields CDR1 SGHAT and CDR2 FQNNGV. The germline V and J ends were trimmed by 1 base and 0 bases, with 12 bases remaining between them. The CDR3 spans 16 residues. The CDR3 spells CASSLALPGVNTEAFF. CDR3 DNA sequence: TGTGCCAGCAGCTTAGCCCTCCCAGGGGTGAACACTGAAGCTTTCTTT.